One sample yielded the 16 T cell receptor beta chains listed below, sequenced in a study of shared clonotypes between healthy human individuals. The method was immunoSEQ multiplex PCR; TCRdb's version includes in-frame clones alone and lacks a portion of them. The table has a few million clones, approximately 95% seen once. Sequenced input: naive CD4+ T cells sorted from blood. Regarding subset: CD45RA+ positively selected. Receptors were obtained from a man aged 18 to 29 in good health.

V and J are TRBV4-1 and TRBJ2-5, with D maybe TRBD2 (5 bases). V was shortened by 2 bases and J by 2 bases, with 15 bases between the two germline ends. Germline assignment: CDR1 MGHRA and CDR2 YSYEKL. This CDR3 comprises 16 residues. The DNA for the CDR3 is TGCGCCAGCAGCCAACTCGTTACCTCGGGGCAAGAGACCCAGTACTTC. This gives the protein CASSQLVTSGQETQYF.

Notes on this clone: The same CDR3 also results from other DNA sequences found in this sample. The V and J genes are TRBV5-1 and TRBJ1-2; no clear D gene. Germline V gene lookup returns CDR1 SGHRS and CDR2 YFSETQ. Deletions cut 0 bases from V and 4 bases from J, with 7 bases between. The CDR3 runs to 13 residues. CDR3 DNA sequence: TGCGCCAGCAGCTTGGCCGTCTCCTATGGCTACACCTTC. Translation gives CASSLAVSYGYTF.

With respect to this clone: The sample has other DNA sequences that encode this CDR3 too. The chain couples TRBV18 to TRBJ1-4; a weak D match, TRBD1 (5 bases). The CDR3 has 15 amino acids. The ends were cut back, 0 bases at V and 5 bases at J, with 10 bases in the middle. The germline gives CDR1 KGHSH, CDR2 LQKENI. The CDR3 DNA sequence: TGTGCCAGCTCACCACCGGGGACTCCGAATGAAAAACTGTTTTTT. Amino acids: CASSPPGTPNEKLFF. Drawing the rest from reference TRBV18 and TRBJ1-4, the complete variable domain is NAGVMQNPRHLVRRRGQEARLRCSPMKGHSHVYWYRQLPEEGLKFMVYLQKENIIDESGMPKERFSAEFPKEGPSILRIQQVVRGDSAAYFCASSPPGTPNEKLFFGSGTQLSVL.

CDR3 protein: CASSRDTSGNTIYF. The CDR3 DNA follows: TGTGCCAGCTCACGAGACACCTCTGGAAACACCATATATTTT. The V call is TRBV18, the J call TRBJ1-3, with no clear D. The CDR3 loop spans 14 amino acids. Germline V gene data show CDR1 as KGHSH and CDR2 as LQKENI. V lost 4 bases to trimming and J lost 0 bases, with 7 bases between them.

The rearrangement links TRBV7-2 to TRBJ1-5; tentatively, D is TRBD1 (6 bases). The CDR3 is 13 amino acids. CDR1 and CDR2 (germline): SGHTA, FQGNSA. V dropped 6 bases and J dropped 3 bases, with 9 bases sitting between them. The CDR3 DNA reads TGTGCCAGCAGGCCAGGGGACAATCAGCCCCAGCATTTT. Translation gives CASRPGDNQPQHF.

The chain employs TRBV5-1 and TRBJ1-2; D remains unclear. Between the trimmed V and J ends, which lost 4 bases and 5 bases, there was a span of 15 bases. From germline, CDR1 is SGHRS and CDR2 YFSETQ. The CDR3 covers 14 residues. CDR3 sequence reads: CASSPNAGGYGYTF. In DNA form, the CDR3 reads TGCGCCAGCAGCCCTAACGCGGGAGGATATGGCTACACCTTC.

The chain uses TRBV5-1 and TRBJ1-2; a possible D gene is TRBD1 (6 bases). V was shortened by 4 bases and J by 0 bases, with 10 bases between the two germline ends. Germline CDR1 and CDR2: SGHRS and YFSETQ. There are 14 residues in the CDR3. CDR3 amino acids: CASSPDRTNYGYTF. The CDR3 coding sequence is TGCGCCAGCAGCCCAGACAGGACTAACTATGGCTACACCTTC.

This chain joins TRBV6-5 and TRBJ2-7, with a tentative D call TRBD2 (6 bases). This CDR3 spans 15 amino acids. Trimming removed 4 bases from V and 1 base from J, with 14 bases in between. CDR1 is MNHEY and CDR2 is SVGAGI in the germline V gene. The CDR3 sequence: CASSSSGRESYEQYF. In DNA, the CDR3 is TGTGCCAGCAGTTCCTCGGGACGGGAGTCCTACGAGCAGTACTTC.

The rearrangement links TRBV11-2 to TRBJ2-5; weak D call: TRBD1 (5 bases). Trimming took off 5 bases at V and 2 bases at J, with 12 bases between the two ends. Germline lookup yields CDR1 SGHAT and CDR2 FQNNGV. This CDR3 comprises 14 residues. CDR3 sequence reads: CASSRSRQQETQYF. In nucleotides, the CDR3 is TGTGCCAGCAGCCGATCTAGACAGCAAGAGACCCAGTACTTC.

To note about this clone: The same CDR3 is also encoded by other DNA sequences in this sample. The chain is built from TRBV5-1 and TRBJ1-3; D is ambiguous. Germline V lookup: CDR1 SGHRS, CDR2 YFSETQ. This CDR3 has 14 amino acids. The V gene lost 1 base and the J gene lost 0 bases, with 5 bases spanning the gap. The DNA of the CDR3 is TGCGCCAGCAGCTTGAGAGACTCTGGAAACACCATATATTTT. Translating gives CASSLRDSGNTIYF.

This clone came up once. This chain links TRBV11-2 with TRBJ2-4; D not resolved. V shed 5 bases and J shed 5 bases, with 16 bases lying between them. From germline, CDR1 is SGHAT and CDR2 FQNNGV. CDR3 length: 15 amino acids. The CDR3, as DNA: TGTGCCAGCAGCCACCTCGCAGACCAGGAAAACATTCAGTACTTC. Protein: CASSHLADQENIQYF.

The J gene is TRBJ2-7, the V gene TRBV27, with 9 nucleotides matching TRBD1. CDR1 is MNHEY and CDR2 is SMNVEV in the germline V gene (reference sequence). The trim removed 5 bases at V and 2 bases at J, leaving 7 bases unmatched. This CDR3 contains 15 residues. The CDR3 is CASSMRQGGTYEQYF. The CDR3 DNA follows: TGTGCCAGCAGTATGAGACAGGGGGGAACCTACGAGCAGTACTTC.

The rearrangement joins TRBV4-3 to TRBJ1-4; 8 bases agree with TRBD1. Trimming took 0 bases from V and 4 from J; bases not matched to a gene: 4. In germline, CDR1 is LGHNA, CDR2 YSLEER. The CDR3 spans 16 residues. The CDR3 protein is CASSQEADRDNEKLFF. In nucleotides, the CDR3 is TGCGCCAGCAGCCAAGAAGCGGACAGGGATAATGAAAAACTGTTTTTT.

Regarding this clone: Different DNA sequences within this sample yield the same CDR3. J is TRBJ2-1 and V is TRBV10-3; D is unclear. Trimming shortened V by 0 bases and J by 7 bases, and 4 bases separated the two germline ends. This CDR3 is built from 12 residues. CDR1 and CDR2 from the germline V gene are ENHRY and SYGVKD. The CDR3 loop reads CAISESENEQFF. The CDR3 DNA sequence: TGTGCCATCAGTGAGTCAGAGAATGAGCAGTTCTTC.

The chain recombines TRBV6-6 with TRBJ1-4; D remains ambiguous. This CDR3 spans 14 amino acids. CDR1 is MNHNY, CDR2 SVGAGI, per germline (reference sequence). Trimming stripped 5 bases from V and 8 bases from J, with 15 bases between. The CDR3 DNA sequence: TGTGCCAGCAGTCACCGGGTCCCTGGAGAAAAACTGTTTTTT. Its protein is CASSHRVPGEKLFF.

DNA of the CDR3: TGTGCCACCAGCAGAGCCGGGACACCTTACGAGCAGTACTTC. Protein sequence: CATSRAGTPYEQYF. This chain uses TRBV15 with TRBJ2-7; D possibly corresponds to TRBD1 (6 bases). Germline V gene lookup returns CDR1 LNHNV and CDR2 YYDKDF (reference sequence). V lost 1 base and J 4 bases, leaving 11 bases between the germline ends. The CDR3 extends over 14 amino acids.